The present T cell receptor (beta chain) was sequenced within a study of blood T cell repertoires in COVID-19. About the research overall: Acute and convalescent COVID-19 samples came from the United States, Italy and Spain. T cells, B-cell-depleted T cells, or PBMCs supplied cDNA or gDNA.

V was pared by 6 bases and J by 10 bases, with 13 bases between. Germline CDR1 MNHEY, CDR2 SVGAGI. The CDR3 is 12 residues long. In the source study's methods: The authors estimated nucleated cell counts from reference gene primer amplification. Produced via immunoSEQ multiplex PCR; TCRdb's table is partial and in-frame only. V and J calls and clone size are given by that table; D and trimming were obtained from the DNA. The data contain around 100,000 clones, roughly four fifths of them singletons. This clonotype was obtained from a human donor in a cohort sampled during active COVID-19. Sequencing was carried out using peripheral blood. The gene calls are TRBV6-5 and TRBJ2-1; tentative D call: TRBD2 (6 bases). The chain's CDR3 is CASRAPGGEQFF. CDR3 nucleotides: TGTGCCAGCAGAGCCCCTGGAGGGGAGCAGTTCTTC.